This T cell receptor beta chain is from a study of T cell repertoires in cytomegalovirus infection. Overall study: An indication of both CMV infection and matching HLA type came from public TCR beta signatures.

Overall study findings and caveats: Dominant in the ex vivo response were TCR beta clonotypes restricted by HLA-C and specific for CMV. There were carriers of CMV plus the relevant HLA, and cumulative public TCR beta family frequency identified them.

Remarks on this clonotype: Its specificity is not known. A read error is possible here, since a much larger clone lies one base away.

TCRdb re-called the reads through MiXCR, storing one row per CDR3 protein. Of about a million distinct CDR3 sequences listed, 31% were seen once; the top ten hold over 12%. Germline lookup yields CDR1 ENHRY and CDR2 SYGVKD. This CDR3 comprises 19 residues. V lost 8 bases, J lost 2 bases, and 30 bases lay in between. This material consisted of cultured CD8+ T cells from PBMCs, taken from culture after CMV antigen stimulation. The receptor was isolated from a human donor in good health (CMV status not recorded). Some clones in this sample may be carry-over from other donors' samples. This chain connects TRBV10-3 to TRBJ1-2, with a possible D match to TRBD1 (6 bases). CDR3 in DNA: TGTGCCATCGGGGACATGCCACGTTCAGGCGACGCTAAAAACTATGGCTACACCTTC. Protein: CAIGDMPRSGDAKNYGYTF.